Presented here are 25 T cell receptor beta chains from one specimen sequenced in a study of blood T cells in healthy people across ages. Using a J-beta primer mix together with a sample-barcoded 5' primer, a second PCR was run for about 6 to 12 cycles. In TCRdb, the 5' RACE reads were re-called with MiXCR into one record per CDR3 protein. The sample has about 1.5 million distinct CDR3 sequences, 40% to 45% seen once; the top ten hold over 3.5%. Sequencing used blood. The receptors were gathered from a woman younger than 30 in good health.

The chain has TRBV12-3 or TRBV12-4 and TRBJ2-7; D may be TRBD1 (5 bases). The J call may be faulty, since TRBJ2-1 better matches the DNA end. The CDR3 totals 15 residues. DNA of the CDR3: TGTGCCAGCAGTACCGCCGGAACAGGAACCTACGAGCAGTTCTTC. Protein: CASSTAGTGTYEQFF.

The V gene is TRBV6-2 or TRBV6-3, the J gene TRBJ2-5, with D tentatively TRBD2 (6 bases). The DNA end favors TRBJ2-4, so the J call may be wrong. The CDR3 sequence is 17 residues long. The V gene's germline CDR1 is MNHEY and CDR2 SVGEGT. CDR3 in DNA: TGTGCCAGCAAAAAGGAAGGAGTCTTGGGGGGCAAAAACATTCAGTACTTC. Its protein product is CASKKEGVLGGKNIQYF.

J is TRBJ2-3 and V is TRBV10-1; 7 nucleotides line up with TRBD2. The ends lost 1 base at V and 9 bases at J; junction bases unmatched: 7. The CDR3 spans 14 residues. CDR1 is WNHNN and CDR2 is SYGVQD in the germline V gene (reference sequence). CDR3: CASSEWDTSATQYF. CDR3 nucleotides: TGCGCCAGCAGTGAGTGGGATACTAGCGCAACGCAGTATTTT.

This clonotype occurred a few times. The gene calls are TRBV3-1 and TRBJ2-1; TRBD2 matches 9 bases. The germline gives CDR1 LGHDT, CDR2 YNNKEL (reference sequence). V was clipped by 0 bases and J by 5 bases; unmatched bases: 8. The length of the CDR3 is 17 residues. The CDR3 nucleotides read TGTGCCAGCAGCCAAGATTTACTAGCGGGCATTCACAATGAGCAGTTCTTC. Amino acids: CASSQDLLAGIHNEQFF.

The chain is built from TRBV11-2 and TRBJ1-3; D unclear. Trimming shortened V by 5 bases and J by 7 bases, and 15 bases separated the two germline ends. Germline values: CDR1 SGHAT, CDR2 FQNNGV. The CDR3 covers 14 residues. The CDR3 region is CASSPNTGRNTIYF. CDR3 in DNA: TGTGCCAGCAGCCCGAACACCGGACGGAACACCATATATTTT.

This clonotype was seen more than once but under ten times. This sequence joins TRBV20-1 and TRBJ2-4; D unclear. Germline V gene data show CDR1 as DFQATT and CDR2 as SNEGSKA (reference sequence). V was pared by 4 bases and J by 0 bases, with 10 bases between. The CDR3 sequence is 14 residues long. The CDR3 DNA reads TGCAGTGCTACCGAAAGACTAGCCAAAAACATTCAGTACTTC. It translates to CSATERLAKNIQYF.

J is TRBJ2-5 and V is TRBV6-5; 7 nucleotides align to TRBD2. CDR3 length: 13 amino acids. The germline CDR1 and CDR2 sequences are MNHEY and SVGAGI. V gave up 2 bases and J gave up 7 bases; unmatched junction bases: 4. The chain's CDR3 is CASSYSGDGTQYF. CDR3 nucleotides: TGTGCCAGCAGTTACAGCGGGGACGGGACCCAGTACTTC.

In its sample, this clonotype was seen a few times. This chain uses TRBV20-1 with TRBJ2-1, with 8 bases lining up with TRBD2. V gave up 6 bases and J gave up 7 bases; unmatched junction bases: 11. This CDR3 is built from 14 residues. Germline values: CDR1 DFQATT, CDR2 SNEGSKA (reference sequence). CDR3 protein: CSAERGGVPNEQFF. The CDR3 nucleotides are TGCAGTGCAGAACGGGGGGGCGTCCCAAATGAGCAGTTCTTC.

The chain recombines TRBV28 with TRBJ1-5, with 10 bases aligning to TRBD1. Germline CDR1 is MDHEN and CDR2 is SYDVKM. This CDR3 contains 15 residues. The V gene end was trimmed by 5 bases and the J gene end by 5 bases; junction bases not matched to a gene: 6. The CDR3 region is CASSGGTGVDQPQHF. DNA of the CDR3: TGTGCCAGCAGTGGGGGGACAGGGGTTGATCAGCCCCAGCATTTT.

A single count supports this clonotype. V is TRBV5-1 and J is TRBJ2-7; D might be TRBD2 (6 bases). The V end lost 3 bases, the J end lost 2 bases, and 18 bases lay between the germline ends. Germline V gene sequence: CDR1 SGHRS, CDR2 YFSETQ. This CDR3 spans 16 amino acids. In DNA, the CDR3 is TGCGCCAGCAGCTCCGCCGACGGGGGAATTACCTACGAGCAGTACTTC. This encodes CASSSADGGITYEQYF.

With regard to this clonotype: One junction end does not reproduce the germline sequence, and a read error may be involved. The J gene is TRBJ2-6, the V gene TRBV3-1; tentatively, D is TRBD1 (5 bases). This CDR3 is built from 17 residues. The germline gives CDR1 LGHDT, CDR2 YNNKEL (reference sequence). CDR3 coding DNA: TGTGCCAGCAGCCCCGGACGGTTAATCTCTGGGGCCAGCGTCCTGACTTTC. As protein: CASSPGRLISGASVLTF.

The V gene is TRBV27, the J gene TRBJ1-5; 8 bases line up with TRBD1. Germline trimming cut 5 bases from V and 7 bases from J; bases unmatched to any gene: 4. The CDR3 runs 13 residues. Germline CDR1 and CDR2: MNHEY and SMNVEV (reference sequence). DNA for the CDR3: TGTGCCAGCAGTGACAGGGGATTCCAGCCCCAGCATTTT. Translating it yields CASSDRGFQPQHF.

With regard to this clonotype: The germline gene is not matched at one end of the junction; a read error may be the cause. J is TRBJ1-6 and V is TRBV12-3 or TRBV12-4; TRBD1 matches at 7 bases. This CDR3 comprises 15 residues. As DNA, the CDR3 is TGTGCCAGCACCGCATCCGGGACAGTGGCTTCACCCCCCCACTTT. Its translation: CASTASGTVASPPHF.

This chain links TRBV9 with TRBJ2-1; no clear D. The CDR3 has 14 residues. Germline CDR1 and CDR2: SGDLS and YYNGEE. The ends were cut back, 0 bases at V and 5 bases at J, with 9 bases in the middle. CDR3 amino acids: CASSVGYLNNEQFF. The CDR3 coding sequence is TGTGCCAGCAGCGTAGGGTACCTTAACAATGAGCAGTTCTTC.

This clonotype has more than one count but fewer than ten. J is TRBJ2-1 and V is TRBV4-3; 12 nucleotides line up with TRBD2. Germline CDR1 is LGHNA and CDR2 is YSLEER. Trimming cost V 4 bases and J 4 bases; bases outside gene matches: 8. This CDR3 has 17 residues. CDR3 DNA sequence: TGCGCCAGCAGCCCCGGACTAGCGGGGACGACGTACAATGAGCAGTTCTTC. This sequence encodes CASSPGLAGTTYNEQFF.

The CDR3 nucleotides read TGTGCCAGCAGCCTAGAGGGGGGGACTAGGGACAATGAGCAGTTCTTC. Translation: CASSLEGGTRDNEQFF. The chain combines TRBV7-2 with TRBJ2-1; 8 positions agree with TRBD2. This CDR3 has 16 residues. Germline V CDR1 and CDR2: SGHTA, FQGNSA. With V trimmed by 5 bases and J by 5 bases, 11 bases remained unmatched.

This clonotype appeared a single time. An end of the junction differs from the germline gene, which may be a read error. This chain joins TRBV4-1 and TRBJ2-3; D remains ambiguous. The CDR3 sequence is 13 residues long. The germline V gene encodes CDR1 MGHRA and CDR2 YSYEKL. The CDR3 reads CASSPVSIDTQYF. The CDR3 DNA reads as TGCGCCAGCAGCCCGGTTAGCATAGATACGCAGTATTTT.

This clonotype turned up a few times. The chain combines TRBV27 with TRBJ2-7, with 9 bases fitting TRBD1. CDR3 length equals 16 residues. From germline, CDR1 is MNHEY and CDR2 SMNVEV (reference sequence). Trimming removed 4 bases from V and 4 bases from J; junction bases left unmatched: 11. The CDR3: CASSWRAIGQGYEQYF. In DNA, the CDR3 is TGTGCCAGCAGTTGGAGGGCGATCGGACAGGGGTACGAGCAGTACTTC.

The V call is TRBV12-3 or TRBV12-4, the J call TRBJ1-1; D not resolved. The CDR3 runs to 13 residues. V was cut by 5 bases and J by 7 bases, with 14 bases left in between. CDR3 DNA sequence: TGTGCCAGCAGTCTGACACCCGCTTATGAAGCTTTCTTT. It is translated as CASSLTPAYEAFF.

The chain recombines TRBV21-1 with TRBJ1-5. TRBV21-1 is termed a pseudogene. This CDR3 comprises 14 residues. CDR3 sequence reads: CASGEGGSNQPQHF. DNA of the CDR3: TGTGCCAGCGGGGAGGGGGGTAGCAATCAGCCCCAGCATTTT.

V and J are TRBV7-2 and TRBJ1-4, with 7 positions matching TRBD1. CDR3 length: 14 residues. Germline CDR1 SGHTA, CDR2 FQGNSA. V was pared by 4 bases and J by 9 bases, with 8 bases of the junction left unmatched. CDR3 amino acids: CASSWDLTGKKLFF. DNA of the CDR3: TGTGCCAGCAGCTGGGACTTGACAGGGAAAAAACTGTTTTTT.

The rearrangement links TRBV5-4 to TRBJ1-2; maybe TRBD1 (6 bases). This CDR3 contains 14 residues. Germline V CDR1 and CDR2: SGHNT, YYREEE (reference sequence). The ends were cut back, 5 bases at V and 0 bases at J, with 11 bases in the middle. The CDR3 spells CASSWDTSNYGYTF. DNA of the CDR3: TGTGCCAGCAGTTGGGACACCTCTAACTATGGCTACACCTTC.

The chain joins TRBV28 to TRBJ2-3, with D unclear. The V end was cut by 3 bases, the J end by 0 bases, with 10 bases between. The germline V gene has CDR1 MDHEN and CDR2 SYDVKM. CDR3 length equals 15 residues. The CDR3 nucleotides are TGTGCCAGCAGTTTTGGCAGTACTAGCACAGATACGCAGTATTTT. Translation gives CASSFGSTSTDTQYF.

The rearrangement links TRBV28 to TRBJ2-7; D is unclear. The length of the CDR3 is 12 residues. Germline V gene data show CDR1 as MDHEN and CDR2 as SYDVKM. V lost 6 bases to trimming and J lost 12 bases, with 18 bases between them. The CDR3 is CASRRWAVDWYF. Here the CDR3 DNA reads TGTGCCAGCAGACGATGGGCCGTCGATTGGTACTTC.

This clonotype was picked up a small number of times. CDR3 coding DNA: TGCAGTCCAATCGGAGGGGGGTCCTACAATGAGCAGTTCTTC. It encodes CSPIGGGSYNEQFF. The chain joins TRBV20-1 to TRBJ2-1; tentatively, D is TRBD1 or TRBD2 (6 bases each). This CDR3 region has 14 residues. CDR1 is DFQATT, CDR2 SNEGSKA, per germline (reference sequence). V was clipped by 8 bases and J by 1 base, with 15 bases between them.